These T cell receptor beta chains were read from a single sample in a study of T cells in Graves' hyperthyroidism and ophthalmopathy. MiXCR was run by TCRdb on the multiplex PCR reads, yielding one entry per CDR3 protein. This table has 360,000 or so distinct CDR3 sequences, less than 20% appearing once. The sequencing sample was made of blood. Receptors were obtained from a woman between 40 and 50 years old with Graves' ophthalmopathy. CDR3s include the opening cysteine and the closing phenylalanine or tryptophan. D genes are given only for firm matches. Clone size is stated in some rows and not others, as once, few, many or a class when expanded.

TGTGCCAGCAGTGTGATTGGGACAGGGCTTTACCACGAGCAGTACTTC	CASSVIGTGLYHEQYF	TRBV2	TRBJ2-7	TRBD1	many	16
TGTGCCAGCAGCCCCAGCCCCGGGACTAGCGGGAGACCGAACACCGGGGAGCTGTTTTTT	CASSPSPGTSGRPNTGELFF	TRBV13	TRBJ2-2	TRBD2	.	20
TGTGCCAGCAGTTACTCGCCGGCAGGGGTCCGTTCACCCCTCCACTTT	CASSYSPAGVRSPLHF	TRBV6-5	TRBJ1-6	.	many	16
TGTGCCAGCAGTTACCTCAACCTAGCGGGAGGCTTGAAGGAGCTGTTTTTT	CASSYLNLAGGLKELFF	TRBV6-5	TRBJ2-2	TRBD2	many	17
TGTGCCAGCAGCAATACAGGGGCCGCTTTCTTT	CASSNTGAAFF	TRBV11-2	TRBJ1-1	TRBD1	many	11
TGTGCCAGCAGCCAAATAGCGGGAGAGGTCGGATACGAGCAGTACTTC	CASSQIAGEVGYEQYF	TRBV4-2	TRBJ2-7	TRBD2	few	16
TGTGCCAGCAGGGCTAGCGGGAGTGTATTCGAGCAGTACTTC	CASRASGSVFEQYF	TRBV6-1	TRBJ2-7	TRBD2	many	14
TGCGCCAGCAGCCAAGCGGACTCGTCCTACGAGCAGTACTTC	CASSQADSSYEQYF	TRBV4-1	TRBJ2-7	.	many	14
TGTGCCAGCAGCCTGTCATCGACAGGGCGCTACGAGCAGTACTTC	CASSLSSTGRYEQYF	TRBV11-1	TRBJ2-7	TRBD1	many	15
TGCAGTGCTAGAGACATGACCGAAACCTACGAGCAGTACTTC	CSARDMTETYEQYF	TRBV20-1	TRBJ2-7	.	few	14
TGTGCCAGCAGTTACGAAAGGGGGCGTGGGGGCTACACCTTC	CASSYERGRGGYTF	TRBV6-5	TRBJ1-2	TRBD1	many	14
TGTGCCAGCAGGCCCGACAGGGTTGATGGCTACACCTTC	CASRPDRVDGYTF	TRBV6-1	TRBJ1-2	TRBD1	few	13
TGTGCCAGCAGTGAACAGGGGGCGTACTATGGCTACACCTTC	CASSEQGAYYGYTF	TRBV28	TRBJ1-2	TRBD1	many	14
TGTGCCAGCAGCTTACTAGCGGGAGGTCCCTCCTACGAGCAGTACTTC	CASSLLAGGPSYEQYF	TRBV7-2	TRBJ2-7	TRBD2	many	16
TGTGCCAGCAGTTACAGGGCGGCTAACTATGGCTACACCTTC	CASSYRAANYGYTF	TRBV12-3/TRBV12-4	TRBJ1-2	.	many	14
TGTGCCAGCAGTTACCCGCGAGTAGAGCAGTACTTC	CASSYPRVEQYF	TRBV6-2/TRBV6-3	TRBJ2-7	.	many	12
TGTGCCAGCAGTGAGGATGGCTACACCTTC	CASSEDGYTF	TRBV2	TRBJ1-2	.	few	10
TGTGCCAGCAGTTACCAGGGAAATACGCAGTATTTT	CASSYQGNTQYF	TRBV6-2/TRBV6-3	TRBJ2-3	.	.	12
TGTGCCAGCAGTCCGCGGCGGGGAGCCTACGAGCAGTACTTC	CASSPRRGAYEQYF	TRBV2	TRBJ2-7	.	.	14
TGCAGCACCCCCAACAGGGAAAATGGGGGCTACACCTTC	CSTPNRENGGYTF	TRBV29-1	TRBJ1-2	.	many	13
TGTGCCAGCAGTGGGGGGGTCCAGTTCTTC	CASSGGVQFF	TRBV6-1	TRBJ2-1	.	.	10
TGTGCCAGCAGTTTTAGTTGGGGATCTGGCGAGCAGTACTTC	CASSFSWGSGEQYF	TRBV28	TRBJ2-7	.	few	14
TGCGCCAGCAGCCTCGGACTGAGGGGGGTGAACACTGAAGCTTTCTTT	CASSLGLRGVNTEAFF	TRBV5-1	TRBJ1-1	.	many	16
TGCGCCAGCAGCTTGATACCGAAGACGAGCGGGAGTTTCTACGAGCAGTACTTC	CASSLIPKTSGSFYEQYF	TRBV5-1	TRBJ2-7	TRBD2	many	18
TGTGCCAGCAGTGCCAACCGGGCACAGAACACCGGGGAGCTGTTTTTT	CASSANRAQNTGELFF	TRBV25-1	TRBJ2-2	.	.	16
TGTGCCAGCAGCGCCGGATACTACGAGCAGTACTTC	CASSAGYYEQYF	TRBV6-2/TRBV6-3	TRBJ2-7	.	many	12
TGTGCCAGCAGCTTAGGAACAGTCGAGGTGGGCGAGCAGTACTTC	CASSLGTVEVGEQYF	TRBV7-2	TRBJ2-7	.	many	15
TGTGCCAGCAGACAGGGTGATTACAATTCACCCCTCCACTTT	CASRQGDYNSPLHF	TRBV12-3/TRBV12-4	TRBJ1-6	.	.	14
TGTGCCAGCAGTCCTAGCTGGTCCTACAATGAGCAGTTCTTC	CASSPSWSYNEQFF	TRBV6-1	TRBJ2-1	.	many	14
TGTGCCAGCAGGTTGGCGGGACTCTGGGAGACCCAGTACTTC	CASRLAGLWETQYF	TRBV28	TRBJ2-5	.	many	14
TGTGCCTGGAGCCTGGGGAAGTCCTACGAGCAGTACTTC	CAWSLGKSYEQYF	TRBV30	TRBJ2-7	.	.	13
TGTGCCAGCTCACCAAACCGCTACGAGCAGTACTTC	CASSPNRYEQYF	TRBV18	TRBJ2-7	.	few	12
TGCAGCGTCCTAGGGGGAAGCTACGAGCAGTACTTC	CSVLGGSYEQYF	TRBV29-1	TRBJ2-7	.	many	12
TGTGCCAGCAGCCCCGGACAGCAGATTCAGTACTTC	CASSPGQQIQYF	TRBV6-2/TRBV6-3	TRBJ2-4	.	.	12
TGCGCCAGCAGCCAAGAGCGAGGGAGTAGGACCCCGCAGTACTTC	CASSQERGSRTPQYF	TRBV4-3	TRBJ2-7	.	many	15
TGTGCCAGCAGTTGCTCGATGGGCGGGGGCGCGAGGGACCAGTACTTC	CASSCSMGGGARDQYF	TRBV6-5	TRBJ2-5	.	many	16
TGTGCCAGCAGCCCGCCCTGGAGAGGCGATGGCTACACCTTC	CASSPPWRGDGYTF	TRBV7-9	TRBJ1-2	.	few	14
TGCAGTGCTCTGACCTCCCAAACGGGGAGAGTCTCCGAGCAGTACTTC	CSALTSQTGRVSEQYF	TRBV20-1	TRBJ2-7	.	many	16
TGTGCCAGCTATCGGACAGGGGAGACCGGGGAGCTGTTTTTT	CASYRTGETGELFF	TRBV6-7	TRBJ2-2	TRBD1	many	14
TGTGCCAGCAGCCTAGGCCTCACGGGGGTGGGGGAGACCCAGTACTTC	CASSLGLTGVGETQYF	TRBV7-2	TRBJ2-5	.	.	16
TGTGCCAGTAGTATTCGGCACGAGGAAGCTTTCTTT	CASSIRHEEAFF	TRBV19	TRBJ1-1	.	many	12
TGTGCCTCAACCCTAGGGAGGACCTCCTACGAGCAGTACTTC	CASTLGRTSYEQYF	TRBV7-8	TRBJ2-7	.	many	14
TGTGCCAGCAGGAAGGGTGATGGGACGTGGGGCGGGGAGCTGTTTTTT	CASRKGDGTWGGELFF	TRBV6-1	TRBJ2-2	.	few	16